The sequence of this TCR beta chain was determined in a study of T cell changes during pregnancy in multiple sclerosis. Profiled with immunoSEQ multiplex PCR; TCRdb holds only in-frame clones, not every one. The sample yields about 70,000 clones, approximately 91% seen once. Germline CDR1 reads SGHVS; CDR2 reads FNYEAQ. V trimming: 8 bases; J trimming: 4 bases; junction bases outside the gene matches: 3. The CDR3 has 15 amino acids. The rearrangement uses TRBV7-6 and TRBJ2-3; 16 bases map to TRBD2. This material consisted of peripheral blood, taken in the first trimester of pregnancy. The origin of this receptor is a female donor with multiple sclerosis, enrolled in a pregnancy study. The CDR3 nucleotides read TGTGCCAGCGGGGGACTAGCGGGAGGGGCAGATACGCAGTATTTT. It specifies CASGGLAGGADTQYF. The whole variable domain, remainder taken from reference TRBV7-6 and TRBJ2-3, is GAGVSQSPRYKVTKRGQDVALRCDPISGHVSLYWYRQALGQGPEFLTYFNYEAQQDKSGLPNDRFSAERPEGSISTLTIQRTEQRDSAMYRCASGGLAGGADTQYFGPGTRLTVL.